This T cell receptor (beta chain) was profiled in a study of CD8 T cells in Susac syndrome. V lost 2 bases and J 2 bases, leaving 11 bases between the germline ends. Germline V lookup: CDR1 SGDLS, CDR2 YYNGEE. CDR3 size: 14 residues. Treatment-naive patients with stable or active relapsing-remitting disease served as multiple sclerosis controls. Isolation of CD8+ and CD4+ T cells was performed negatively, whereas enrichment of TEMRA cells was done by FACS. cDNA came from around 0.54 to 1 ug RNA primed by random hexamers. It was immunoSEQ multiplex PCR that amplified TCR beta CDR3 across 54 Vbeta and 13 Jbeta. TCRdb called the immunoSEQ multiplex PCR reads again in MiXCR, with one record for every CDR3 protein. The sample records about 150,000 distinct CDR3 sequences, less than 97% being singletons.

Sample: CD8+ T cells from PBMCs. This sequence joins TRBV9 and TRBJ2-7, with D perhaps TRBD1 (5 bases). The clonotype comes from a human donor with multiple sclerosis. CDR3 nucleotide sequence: TGTGCCAGCAGCGTCGCAGGGTCTCCCTACGAGCAGTACTTC. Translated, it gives CASSVAGSPYEQYF.